The rows below give T cell receptor beta chains drawn from one sample of a study of T cell responses to AZD1222 COVID-19 vaccine. Sequencing used immunoSEQ multiplex PCR; TCRdb keeps in-frame clones, though not all of them. The data show approximately 160,000 clones, approximately 88% seen once. The specimen was peripheral blood, collected on day 0 of AZD1222 vaccination. Receptor source: an adult in good health. CDR3s include the opening cysteine and the closing phenylalanine or tryptophan. The order of the fields is D gene, J gene, V gene, clone size, CDR3 DNA, CDR3 protein. A D gene is named only where the DNA matches it firmly. Not all rows give a size; the values are once, few, many and, for expanded clones, a class.

D gene: .
J gene: TRBJ2-7
V gene: TRBV28
clone size: .
CDR3 DNA: TGTGCCAGCAGTTTAGTAGGCTCCGAGCAGTACTTC
CDR3 protein: CASSLVGSEQYF

D gene: TRBD1
J gene: TRBJ1-2
V gene: TRBV10-2
clone size: .
CDR3 DNA: TGCGCCAGCAGTCCCGGACAGGTTGTAGGCTACACCTTC
CDR3 protein: CASSPGQVVGYTF

D gene: .
J gene: TRBJ2-7
V gene: TRBV11-1
clone size: .
CDR3 DNA: TGTGCCAGCAGGAATAGCGGAAACTCCTACGAGCAGTACTTC
CDR3 protein: CASRNSGNSYEQYF

D gene: .
J gene: TRBJ2-3
V gene: TRBV6-4
clone size: .
CDR3 DNA: TGTGCCAGCAGTCCCTCTTCGGTCAGCACAGATACGCAGTATTTT
CDR3 protein: CASSPSSVSTDTQYF

D gene: .
J gene: TRBJ2-7
V gene: TRBV7-9
clone size: .
CDR3 DNA: TGTGCCAGCAGCTTAGACTGGCCGACCTACGAGCAGTACTTC
CDR3 protein: CASSLDWPTYEQYF

D gene: .
J gene: TRBJ1-5
V gene: TRBV27
clone size: few
CDR3 DNA: TGTGCCAGCAGTTTGGGGGACCCTAGCAATCAGCCCCAGCATTTT
CDR3 protein: CASSLGDPSNQPQHF

D gene: .
J gene: TRBJ1-5
V gene: TRBV19
clone size: .
CDR3 DNA: TGTGCCAGTAGTGACGGCCTCTCGCGTCAGCCCCAGCATTTT
CDR3 protein: CASSDGLSRQPQHF

D gene: .
J gene: TRBJ2-1
V gene: TRBV29-1
clone size: .
CDR3 DNA: TGCAGCGTTGAAGATCGGGGAACAGGCAATGAGCAGTTCTTC
CDR3 protein: CSVEDRGTGNEQFF

D gene: .
J gene: TRBJ1-6
V gene: TRBV28
clone size: .
CDR3 DNA: TGTGCCAGCAGGCCCGGGAAGAATTCACCCCTCCACTTT
CDR3 protein: CASRPGKNSPLHF

D gene: .
J gene: TRBJ1-1
V gene: TRBV29-1
clone size: once
CDR3 DNA: TGCAGCGTTGAGGGACGGCTTATGAACACTGAAGCTTTCTTT
CDR3 protein: CSVEGRLMNTEAFF

D gene: .
J gene: TRBJ1-2
V gene: TRBV2
clone size: .
CDR3 DNA: TGTGCCAGCAGAGAGACAGCGGATGGCTACACCTTC
CDR3 protein: CASRETADGYTF

D gene: TRBD1
J gene: TRBJ2-2
V gene: TRBV27
clone size: .
CDR3 DNA: TGTGCCAGCAGTGGGTCCGGGACAGGGGCCGGGGAGCTGTTTTTT
CDR3 protein: CASSGSGTGAGELFF

D gene: .
J gene: TRBJ1-4
V gene: TRBV4-3
clone size: .
CDR3 DNA: TGCGCCAGCAGCCAAGATGGAGACGGCACTAATGAAAAACTGTTTTTT
CDR3 protein: CASSQDGDGTNEKLFF

D gene: .
J gene: TRBJ2-7
V gene: TRBV12-3/TRBV12-4
clone size: .
CDR3 DNA: TGTGCCAGCAGTAAATATAGAGACTACGAGCAGTACTTC
CDR3 protein: CASSKYRDYEQYF

D gene: .
J gene: TRBJ2-7
V gene: TRBV9
clone size: .
CDR3 DNA: TGTGCCAGCAGCCCCGGGCCGCAGTACGAGCAGTACTTC
CDR3 protein: CASSPGPQYEQYF

D gene: .
J gene: TRBJ2-2
V gene: TRBV6-5
clone size: once
CDR3 DNA: TGTGCCAGCAGTTACCTGGGCCTCGGGACCGGGGAGCTGTTTTTT
CDR3 protein: CASSYLGLGTGELFF

D gene: TRBD2
J gene: TRBJ2-1
V gene: TRBV5-4
clone size: .
CDR3 DNA: TGTGCCAGCAGCTCCGGCGGGGGGGGGAATGAGCAGTTCTTC
CDR3 protein: CASSSGGGGNEQFF

D gene: .
J gene: TRBJ2-4
V gene: TRBV14
clone size: once
CDR3 DNA: TGTGCCAGCAGCCAAGATAGGGGATTGAACATTCAGTACTTC
CDR3 protein: CASSQDRGLNIQYF

D gene: TRBD1
J gene: TRBJ2-7
V gene: TRBV25-1
clone size: .
CDR3 DNA: TGTGCCAGCAGTGATTGGACAGGCTGGGACGAGCAGTACTTC
CDR3 protein: CASSDWTGWDEQYF

D gene: TRBD1
J gene: TRBJ1-2
V gene: TRBV7-9
clone size: once
CDR3 DNA: TGTGCCAGCAGCTTGGGGACAGCTTCCTATGGCTACACCTTC
CDR3 protein: CASSLGTASYGYTF

D gene: .
J gene: TRBJ1-4
V gene: TRBV27
clone size: .
CDR3 DNA: TGTGCCAGCAGTTTTCGAGCCTCGACTAGGGGTTTAGCGTCAACTAATGAAAAACTGTTTTTT
CDR3 protein: CASSFRASTRGLASTNEKLFF

D gene: .
J gene: TRBJ1-5
V gene: TRBV18
clone size: .
CDR3 DNA: TGTGCCAGCTCACCGTCAAGCGGCAATCAGCCCCAGCATTTT
CDR3 protein: CASSPSSGNQPQHF

D gene: .
J gene: TRBJ2-3
V gene: TRBV27
clone size: .
CDR3 DNA: TGTGCCAGCAGTTTCGGGACCAGAAAAGGCACAGATACGCAGTATTTT
CDR3 protein: CASSFGTRKGTDTQYF

D gene: .
J gene: TRBJ2-2
V gene: TRBV7-7
clone size: .
CDR3 DNA: TGTGCTAGCGCTACAGGGACGGCCGGGGAGCTGTTTTTT
CDR3 protein: CASATGTAGELFF

D gene: .
J gene: TRBJ2-1
V gene: TRBV5-1
clone size: .
CDR3 DNA: TGCGCCAGCAGCCGGGACTTCAATGAGCAGTTCTTC
CDR3 protein: CASSRDFNEQFF

D gene: .
J gene: TRBJ2-7
V gene: TRBV6-1
clone size: .
CDR3 DNA: TGTGCCAGCAGTGAACAGGACGGGTACGAGCAGTACTTC
CDR3 protein: CASSEQDGYEQYF

D gene: .
J gene: TRBJ1-1
V gene: TRBV6-4
clone size: .
CDR3 DNA: TGTGCCAGCAGTGAGGGGAGAAACACTGAAGCTTTCTTT
CDR3 protein: CASSEGRNTEAFF

D gene: .
J gene: TRBJ1-1
V gene: TRBV9
clone size: .
CDR3 DNA: TGTGCCAGCAGCGTAGTGAACACTGAAGCTTTCTTT
CDR3 protein: CASSVVNTEAFF

D gene: .
J gene: TRBJ1-1
V gene: TRBV6-6
clone size: few
CDR3 DNA: TGTGCCAGCAGTTACGGGGGACGGGGCGGGAACACTGAAGCTTTCTTT
CDR3 protein: CASSYGGRGGNTEAFF

D gene: .
J gene: TRBJ1-4
V gene: TRBV19
clone size: .
CDR3 DNA: TGTGCCAGTAGTAGTCGAAGAGACGAAAAACTGTTTTTT
CDR3 protein: CASSSRRDEKLFF

D gene: .
J gene: TRBJ2-5
V gene: TRBV25-1
clone size: .
CDR3 DNA: TGTGCCAGCAGTGAAATTGGGGGCTCGACCCAGTACTTC
CDR3 protein: CASSEIGGSTQYF

D gene: .
J gene: TRBJ2-7
V gene: TRBV5-1
clone size: .
CDR3 DNA: TGCGCCAGCAGCTTGGATAGGGGTTCCTACGAGCAGTACTTC
CDR3 protein: CASSLDRGSYEQYF

D gene: .
J gene: TRBJ1-2
V gene: TRBV11-3
clone size: few
CDR3 DNA: TGTGCCAGCAGCCCCCGACGAGAAACTGGAGGCTACACCTTC
CDR3 protein: CASSPRRETGGYTF

D gene: TRBD1
J gene: TRBJ1-1
V gene: TRBV3-1/TRBV3-2
clone size: .
CDR3 DNA: TGTGCCAGCAGCCAAGCGACAGGGCTCGGATTGGGTTGGGCGGAAACTTTCTTT
CDR3 protein: CASSQATGLGLGWAETFF

D gene: .
J gene: TRBJ1-1
V gene: TRBV24-1
clone size: .
CDR3 DNA: TGTGCCACCAGTGCAGAGCTCTTTGAAGCTTTCTTT
CDR3 protein: CATSAELFEAFF

D gene: .
J gene: TRBJ1-1
V gene: TRBV19
clone size: .
CDR3 DNA: TGTGCCAGTAGCTACGAACACACTGAAGCTTTCTTT
CDR3 protein: CASSYEHTEAFF

D gene: TRBD2
J gene: TRBJ2-1
V gene: TRBV2
clone size: .
CDR3 DNA: TGTGCCAGCAGGGGGGGACTAGCGGGGAACAATGAGCAGTTCTTC
CDR3 protein: CASRGGLAGNNEQFF

D gene: .
J gene: TRBJ1-5
V gene: TRBV6-1
clone size: .
CDR3 DNA: TGTGCCAGCAGTCGGCAAACTCAGCCCCAGCATTTT
CDR3 protein: CASSRQTQPQHF

D gene: .
J gene: TRBJ2-3
V gene: TRBV6-5
clone size: .
CDR3 DNA: TGTGCCAGCGGCCAGGAGGGGCGTACCACAGATACGCAGTATTTT
CDR3 protein: CASGQEGRTTDTQYF

D gene: .
J gene: TRBJ2-3
V gene: TRBV12-3/TRBV12-4
clone size: once
CDR3 DNA: TGTGCCAGCAGTCCTGACAGCACAGATACGCAGTATTTT
CDR3 protein: CASSPDSTDTQYF

D gene: .
J gene: TRBJ2-5
V gene: TRBV24-1
clone size: .
CDR3 DNA: TGTGCCACCAGTGATAGGGGGGCTGGGTTGGGCTCTCAAGAGACCCAGTACTTC
CDR3 protein: CATSDRGAGLGSQETQYF

D gene: TRBD1
J gene: TRBJ1-5
V gene: TRBV29-1
clone size: .
CDR3 DNA: TGCAGCGTTACAGCCGGGACAGGGGGCAGGCAGCCCCAGCATTTT
CDR3 protein: CSVTAGTGGRQPQHF